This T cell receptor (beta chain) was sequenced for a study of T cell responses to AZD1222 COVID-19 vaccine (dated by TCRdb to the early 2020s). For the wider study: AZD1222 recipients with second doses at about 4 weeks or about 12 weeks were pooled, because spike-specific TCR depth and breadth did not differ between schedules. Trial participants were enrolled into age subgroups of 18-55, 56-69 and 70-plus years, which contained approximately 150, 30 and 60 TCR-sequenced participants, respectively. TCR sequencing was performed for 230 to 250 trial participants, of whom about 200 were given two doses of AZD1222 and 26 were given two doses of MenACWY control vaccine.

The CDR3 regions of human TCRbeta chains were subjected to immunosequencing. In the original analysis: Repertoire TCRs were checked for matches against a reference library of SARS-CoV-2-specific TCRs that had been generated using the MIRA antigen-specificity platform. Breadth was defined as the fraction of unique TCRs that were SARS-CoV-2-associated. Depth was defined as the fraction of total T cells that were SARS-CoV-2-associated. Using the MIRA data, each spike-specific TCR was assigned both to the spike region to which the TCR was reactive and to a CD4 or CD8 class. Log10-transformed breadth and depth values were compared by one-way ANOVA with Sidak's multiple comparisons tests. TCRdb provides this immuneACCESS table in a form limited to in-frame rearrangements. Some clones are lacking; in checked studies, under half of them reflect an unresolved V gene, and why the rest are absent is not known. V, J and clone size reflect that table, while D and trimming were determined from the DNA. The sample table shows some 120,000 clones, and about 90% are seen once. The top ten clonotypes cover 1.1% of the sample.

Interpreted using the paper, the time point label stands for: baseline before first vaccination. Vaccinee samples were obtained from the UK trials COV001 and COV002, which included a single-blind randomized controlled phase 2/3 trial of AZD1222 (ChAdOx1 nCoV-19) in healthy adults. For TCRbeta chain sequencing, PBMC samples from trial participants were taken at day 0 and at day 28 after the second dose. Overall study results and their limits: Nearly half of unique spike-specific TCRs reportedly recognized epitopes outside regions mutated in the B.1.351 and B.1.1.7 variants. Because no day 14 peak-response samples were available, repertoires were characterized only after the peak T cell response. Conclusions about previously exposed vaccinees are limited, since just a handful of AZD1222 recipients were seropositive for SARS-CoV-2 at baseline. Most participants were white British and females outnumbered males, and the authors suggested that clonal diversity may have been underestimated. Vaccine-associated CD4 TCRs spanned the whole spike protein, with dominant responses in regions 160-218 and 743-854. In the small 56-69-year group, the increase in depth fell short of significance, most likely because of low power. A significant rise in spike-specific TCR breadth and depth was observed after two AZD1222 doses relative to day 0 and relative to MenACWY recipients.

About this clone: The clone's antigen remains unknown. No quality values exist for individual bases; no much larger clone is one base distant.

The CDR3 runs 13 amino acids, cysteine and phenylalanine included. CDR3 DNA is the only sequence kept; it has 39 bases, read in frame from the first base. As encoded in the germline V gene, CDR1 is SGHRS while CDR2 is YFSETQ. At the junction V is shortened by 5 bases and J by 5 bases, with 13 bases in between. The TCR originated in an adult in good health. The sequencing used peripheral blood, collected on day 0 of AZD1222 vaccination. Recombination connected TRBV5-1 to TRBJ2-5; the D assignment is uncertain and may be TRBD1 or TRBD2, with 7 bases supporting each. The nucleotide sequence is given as TGCGCCAGCAGTTCAGGGGGGGAGGAGACCCAGTACTTC. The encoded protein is CASSSGGEETQYF.